These 14 T cell receptor beta chains were sequenced from one sample in a study of blood T cells in healthy people across ages. A sample-barcoded 5' primer and a J-beta primer mix were used in a second PCR of roughly 6 to 11 cycles. TCRdb independently ran MiXCR on the 5' RACE reads; one entry per CDR3 protein. Here the sample spans about 900,000 distinct CDR3 sequences, roughly 50% being singletons. Sequencing input: blood. These receptors all stem from a man aged 30 to 39 in good health.

This clonotype turned up a few times. The chain joins TRBV7-2 to TRBJ1-1, with D possibly matching TRBD1 (5 bases). The CDR3 spans 14 residues. Trimming removed 5 bases at V and 7 bases at J, with 17 bases between. The germline gives CDR1 SGHTA, CDR2 FQGNSA. The CDR3: CASSPSTFGGEAFF. The CDR3 DNA reads as TGTGCCAGCAGCCCCTCGACGTTTGGGGGTGAAGCTTTCTTT.

The chain couples TRBV5-1 to TRBJ1-5; D call uncertain. CDR1 and CDR2 (germline): SGHRS, YFSETQ. V was pared by 1 base and J by 0 bases, with 8 bases between. CDR3 length: 15 residues. Here the CDR3 reads CASSLLGDSNQPQHF. DNA of the CDR3: TGCGCCAGCAGCTTGTTGGGAGATAGCAATCAGCCCCAGCATTTT.

This clonotype was observed a few times. The chain carries TRBV7-2 and TRBJ1-2; tentative D call: TRBD1 (5 bases). V lost 3 bases, J lost 2 bases, and 19 bases lay in between. Per germline, CDR1 SGHTA and CDR2 FQGNSA. This CDR3 is 17 amino acids long. The CDR3 bases are TGTGCCAGCAGCTTTGACAGCGCCGCCGGGGTAAACTATGGCTACACCTTC. Translation: CASSFDSAAGVNYGYTF. Full variable domain (outside the CDR3, taken from reference TRBV7-2 and TRBJ1-2): GAGVSQSPSNKVTEKGKDVELRCDPISGHTALYWYRQSLGQGLEFLIYFQGNSAPDKSGLPSDRFSAERTGGSVSTLTIQRTQQEDSAVYLCASSFDSAAGVNYGYTFGSGTRLTVV.

The CDR3 sequence: CAIRTATNEKLFF. In nucleotides, the CDR3 is TGTGCCATCAGGACAGCAACTAATGAAAAACTGTTTTTT. J is TRBJ1-4 and V is TRBV10-3; D may be TRBD1 (5 bases). Germline CDR1 ENHRY, CDR2 SYGVKD. V lost 6 bases to trimming and J lost 0 bases, with 5 bases between them. The CDR3 sequence is 13 residues long.

In this sample, this clonotype turned up a few times. In DNA, the CDR3 is TGCAGTGCTCTCGGCGGGGCGTACACAGATACGCAGTATTTT. It codes for CSALGGAYTDTQYF. The rearrangement uses TRBV20-1 and TRBJ2-3, with D possibly matching TRBD2 (6 bases). CDR3 length equals 14 residues. The V gene's germline CDR1 is DFQATT and CDR2 SNEGSKA (reference sequence). The germline V and J ends were trimmed by 5 bases and 2 bases, with 14 bases remaining between them.

The V gene is TRBV20-1, the J gene TRBJ2-7; D is uncertain. Gene TRBJ2-5 matches the end of the DNA better, so the J call may be wrong. Germline CDR1 is DFQATT and CDR2 is SNEGSKA (reference sequence). CDR3 size: 13 residues. CDR3 loop: CSAPGEAQETQYF. CDR3 DNA sequence: TGCAGTGCTCCCGGAGAAGCCCAAGAGACCCAGTACTTC.

The genes are TRBV12-3 or TRBV12-4 and TRBJ1-4, with 8 bases aligning to TRBD1. With 6 bases clipped from V and 10 bases from J, the junction kept 4 bases outside the gene matches. The CDR3 sequence is 12 residues long. CDR3: CASSGQGVKLFF. The DNA of the CDR3 is TGTGCCAGCAGCGGACAGGGAGTAAAACTGTTTTTT.

The DNA for the CDR3 is TGTGCCAGCAGCTTAGATGAGGGGCGCTATGGCTACACCTTC. Translating gives CASSLDEGRYGYTF. The rearrangement links TRBV7-2 to TRBJ1-2, with D possibly matching TRBD1 (5 bases). The V end lost 1 base, the J end lost 4 bases, and 10 bases lay between the germline ends. The CDR3 consists of 14 residues. CDR1 and CDR2 from the germline V gene are SGHTA and FQGNSA.

This clonotype came up once. The chain carries TRBV2 and TRBJ2-5; TRBD1 matches at 12 bases. V was clipped by 8 bases and J by 11 bases; unmatched bases: 12. Per the germline V gene, CDR1 is SNHLY and CDR2 is FYNNEI. The CDR3 loop spans 14 amino acids. The CDR3 nucleotides read TGTGCCAGCGCTGGGACAGGGGGCGCAGGAGAGCAGTACTTC. It yields the protein CASAGTGGAGEQYF.

The chain carries TRBV28 and TRBJ2-7; D unclear. The germline V gene has CDR1 MDHEN and CDR2 SYDVKM. V dropped 7 bases and J dropped 9 bases, with 13 bases sitting between them. This CDR3 contains 11 residues. The CDR3 sequence is CASKTRSWQYF. CDR3 nucleotides: TGTGCCAGCAAGACCCGATCTTGGCAGTACTTC.

This clonotype is a singleton in its sample. V and J are TRBV4-1 and TRBJ1-2; D possibly corresponds to TRBD1 (6 bases). The V gene's germline CDR1 is MGHRA and CDR2 YSYEKL. Between the trimmed V and J ends, which lost 0 bases and 4 bases, there was a span of 15 bases. The CDR3 extends over 16 amino acids. The CDR3 reads CASSQDHLSRGYGYTF. CDR3 DNA: TGCGCCAGCAGCCAAGATCATCTTTCCAGGGGCTATGGCTACACCTTC.

This clonotype was seen many times. This may arise from a read error, as a much more abundant clone is one base away. The CDR3 sequence is CASSDSGSNEQYF. The CDR3 coding sequence is TGTGCCAGCAGCGACAGCGGGAGCAATGAGCAGTACTTC. The V gene is TRBV7-9, the J gene TRBJ2-5; 8 bases match TRBD2. The CDR3 is 13 residues long. The germline gives CDR1 SEHNR, CDR2 FQNEAQ (reference sequence). V lost 5 bases and J lost 11; bases outside the gene matches: 10.

The rearrangement joins TRBV27 to TRBJ1-2; no clear D. This CDR3 comprises 16 residues. The V end was cut by 5 bases, the J end by 8 bases, with 24 bases between. Germline CDR1 MNHEY, CDR2 SMNVEV (reference sequence). For the CDR3, the DNA is TGTGCCAGCAGTCCTACCCCGGGCGATTACATGGGCGGCTACACCTTC. This codes for CASSPTPGDYMGGYTF.

The chain links TRBV5-6 to TRBJ1-2; a weak D match, TRBD1 (5 bases). V was clipped by 4 bases and J by 4 bases, with 17 bases between them. The CDR3 has 15 amino acids. Germline V CDR1 and CDR2: SGHDT, YYEEEE. CDR3 in DNA: TGTGCCAGCAGCCCAACACCCGACAGTGGCTATGGCTACACCTTC. It encodes CASSPTPDSGYGYTF.